These 10 T cell receptor beta chains share one sample of origin, sequenced in a study of vaccination and CD4 T cells after COVID-19. Treatment in this sample: approximately nine-day PBMC culture with coronavirus spike peptide pools or control peptides (ViraFEST assay). Cultured CD4+ T-cell DNA underwent Oncomine TCR Beta short-read sequencing. TCRdb itself ran the PCR reads through MiXCR, one entry per CDR3 protein. The sample carries some 6,600 distinct CDR3 sequences, about 25% recorded once. No antigen has been identified for these receptors. Sample: CD4+ T cells from blood, cultured in vitro, taken after SARS-CoV-2 vaccination. The receptors here all came from a human donor who had recovered from COVID-19.

This clonotype has just a few counts. This CDR3 reads CAISRDPNQPQHF. As DNA, the CDR3 is TGTGCCATCAGCCGGGACCCCAATCAGCCCCAGCATTTT. The rearrangement joins TRBV10-3 to TRBJ1-5; tentatively, D is TRBD1 (5 bases). Germline V gene sequence: CDR1 ENHRY, CDR2 SYGVKD. Trimming pared 6 bases from V and 3 bases from J, leaving 9 bases between. The CDR3 is 13 amino acids.

The chain combines TRBV7-9 with TRBJ1-5; D possibly corresponds to TRBD1 (5 bases). V shed 1 base and J shed 7 bases, with 20 bases lying between them. The CDR3 sequence is 17 residues long. From germline, CDR1 is SEHNR and CDR2 FQNEAQ (reference sequence). CDR3 nucleotides: TGTGCCAGCAGCTTAGTTAGTGGGGTGGGGGGAAGACAGCCCCAGCATTTT. Protein product: CASSLVSGVGGRQPQHF. The full variable domain, rest sourced from reference TRBV7-9 and TRBJ1-5, is DTGVSQNPRHKITKRGQNVTFRCDPISEHNRLYWYRQTLGQGPEFLTYFQNEAQLEKSRLLSDRFSAERPKGSFSTLEIQRTEQGDSAMYLCASSLVSGVGGRQPQHFGDGTRLSIL.

This clonotype occurred a few times. The DNA of the CDR3 is TGTGCCAGCTCCCCACAACAGGGGGCATTTGGCTACACCTTC. Protein product: CASSPQQGAFGYTF. The J gene is TRBJ1-2, the V gene TRBV7-6; 9 positions match TRBD1. Germline lookup yields CDR1 SGHVS and CDR2 FNYEAQ. The V gene end was trimmed by 8 bases and the J gene end by 7 bases; junction bases not matched to a gene: 11. CDR3 length: 14 residues. The full variable domain, completed using reference TRBV7-6 and TRBJ1-2, is GAGVSQSPRYKVTKRGQDVALRCDPISGHVSLYWYRQALGQGPEFLTYFNYEAQQDKSGLPNDRFSAERPEGSISTLTIQRTEQRDSAMYRCASSPQQGAFGYTFGSGTRLTVV.

The chain has TRBV18 and TRBJ2-7, with D possibly called TRBD1 or TRBD2 (5 bases each). V was cut by 1 base and J by 6 bases, with 16 bases left in between. In germline, CDR1 is KGHSH, CDR2 LQKENI. The CDR3 is made up of 15 amino acids. Here the CDR3 DNA reads TGTGCCAGCTCACCACGGGACGTTGGGCTCGGCGAGCAGTACTTC. Translating gives CASSPRDVGLGEQYF.

This clonotype is medium-sized by share. The gene calls are TRBV6-2 or TRBV6-3 and TRBJ1-2; tentative D call: TRBD1 (6 bases). Germline-derived CDR1 and CDR2 are MNHEY and SVGEGT. Trimming stripped 0 bases from V and 6 bases from J, with 14 bases between. The CDR3 spans 15 residues. CDR3 coding DNA: TGTGCCAGCAGTTACTCGCCGGGGGCGCTGGATGGCTACACCTTC. It specifies CASSYSPGALDGYTF.

This clonotype is categorized as large. This sequence joins TRBV6-1 and TRBJ2-3; 7 bases agree with TRBD1. This CDR3 has 15 amino acids. With V trimmed by 4 bases and J by 2 bases, 6 bases remained unmatched. Germline lookup yields CDR1 MNHNS and CDR2 SASEGT. CDR3: CASSGRDRPTDTQYF. CDR3 in DNA: TGTGCCAGCAGTGGCCGGGACAGACCCACAGATACGCAGTATTTT.

The chain couples TRBV7-8 to TRBJ2-1; D gene uncertain. The CDR3 runs to 15 residues. CDR1 is SGHVS, CDR2 FQNEAQ, per germline. Trimming shortened V by 4 bases and J by 4 bases, and 14 bases separated the two germline ends. CDR3 bases: TGTGCCAGCAGCTCCCGGTCCTCCACATACAATGAGCAGTTCTTC. Amino acid sequence: CASSSRSSTYNEQFF.

This clonotype is large in the sample. The genes are TRBV24-1 and TRBJ2-5; 7 bases are shared with TRBD1. Germline CDR1 and CDR2: KGHDR and SFDVKD. The V gene end was trimmed by 1 base and the J gene end by 1 base; junction bases not matched to a gene: 2. The CDR3 is made up of 15 amino acids. The CDR3 here is CATSDFGQVQETQYF. The CDR3 DNA follows: TGTGCCACCAGTGATTTCGGACAGGTCCAAGAGACCCAGTACTTC.

This chain uses TRBV2 with TRBJ2-7; 7 bases are shared with TRBD1. The V and J ends lost 2 bases and 0 bases, in that order; junction bases with no gene match: 7. Per germline, CDR1 SNHLY and CDR2 FYNNEI. The CDR3 runs 16 residues. The chain's CDR3 is CASSETDRESSYEQYF. In DNA form, the CDR3 reads TGTGCCAGCAGTGAAACAGACAGGGAGAGCTCCTACGAGCAGTACTTC.

The gene calls are TRBV5-4 and TRBJ2-1; the match to TRBD2 covers 12 bases. The CDR3 extends over 15 amino acids. CDR1 is SGHNT and CDR2 is YYREEE in the germline V gene (reference sequence). V lost 4 bases and J lost 4; bases outside the gene matches: 3. CDR3 sequence (DNA): TGTGCCAGCAGCACCCTAGCGGGAGGGTACAATGAGCAGTTCTTC. Its protein product is CASSTLAGGYNEQFF.